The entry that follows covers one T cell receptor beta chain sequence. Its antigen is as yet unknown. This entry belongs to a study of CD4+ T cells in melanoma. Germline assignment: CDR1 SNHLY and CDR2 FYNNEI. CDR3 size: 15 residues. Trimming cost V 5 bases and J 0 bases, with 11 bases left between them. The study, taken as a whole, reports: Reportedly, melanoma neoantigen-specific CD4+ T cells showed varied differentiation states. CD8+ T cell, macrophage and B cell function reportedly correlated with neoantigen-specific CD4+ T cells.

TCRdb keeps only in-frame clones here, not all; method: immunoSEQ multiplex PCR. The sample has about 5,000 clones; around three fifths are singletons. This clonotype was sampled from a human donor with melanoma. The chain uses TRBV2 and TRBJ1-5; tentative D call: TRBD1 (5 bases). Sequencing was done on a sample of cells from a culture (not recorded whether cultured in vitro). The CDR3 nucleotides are TGTGCCAGCAGTCCCCAGGGATATAGCAATCAGCCCCAGCATTTT. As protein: CASSPQGYSNQPQHF.